One and the same sample provided the 7 T cell receptor beta chains below, sequenced in a study of blood T cell repertoires in COVID-19. The method was immunoSEQ multiplex PCR; TCRdb's version includes in-frame clones alone and lacks a portion of them. Of 90,000 to 150,000 clones listed, about nine tenths are singletons. The sample was peripheral blood. The receptor source for this set is a man in his 70s who had recovered from COVID-19.

The chain uses TRBV2 and TRBJ1-5; 8 bases line up with TRBD1. Germline CDR1 and CDR2: SNHLY and FYNNEI. Germline trimming cut 3 bases from V and 0 bases from J; bases unmatched to any gene: 1. The CDR3 contains 15 residues. Written as DNA, the CDR3 is TGTGCCAGCAGTGAGGACAGGGCTAGCAATCAGCCCCAGCATTTT. Protein product: CASSEDRASNQPQHF.

The rearrangement joins TRBV5-3 to TRBJ1-2; 7 bases agree with TRBD1. TRBV5-3 is recorded as an ORF, its role being uncertain. V lost 4 bases, J lost 2 bases, and 14 bases stayed unmatched. The CDR3 is 17 residues long. The CDR3 DNA reads TGTGCCAGAAGCGTAACCGTCAACAGGGGACACAACTATGGCTACACCTTC. Protein sequence: CARSVTVNRGHNYGYTF.

The genes are TRBV4-1 and TRBJ2-2; perhaps TRBD2 as D (5 bases). CDR1 and CDR2 (germline): MGHRA, YSYEKL. The CDR3 contains 16 residues. V dropped 2 bases and J dropped 4 bases, with 14 bases sitting between them. This CDR3 reads CASSQLRHGGTGELFF. The CDR3 nucleotides read TGCGCCAGCAGCCAATTGCGGCATGGAGGCACCGGGGAGCTGTTTTTT.

The genes are TRBV19 and TRBJ2-5, with TRBD1 as a possible D gene (5 bases). Trimming removed 5 bases from V and 7 bases from J, with 14 bases in between. This CDR3 has 13 amino acids. The germline V gene encodes CDR1 LNHDA and CDR2 SQIVND (reference sequence). The CDR3 DNA reads as TGTGCCAGTAGTTCAGGGTTTAGGAGGACCCAGTACTTC. It encodes CASSSGFRRTQYF.

The genes are TRBV10-3 and TRBJ2-3; 12 bases agree with TRBD1. The CDR3 length is 15 residues. Germline loops: CDR1 ENHRY, CDR2 SYGVKD. V shed 2 bases and J 7 bases; nucleotides not matched to a gene: 4. CDR3 DNA: TGTGCCATCAGTGAGGGGGACAGGGGGCCAAATACGCAGTATTTT. Protein: CAISEGDRGPNTQYF.

This clone was recorded once. This sequence joins TRBV6-2 or TRBV6-3 and TRBJ2-3; 8 nucleotides match TRBD2. Losses at the gene ends were 0 bases for V and 4 bases for J; bases not matched to a gene: 6. The CDR3 sequence is 16 residues long. Per germline, CDR1 MNHEY and CDR2 SVGEGT. The CDR3: CASSYSQREQSDTQYF. DNA of the CDR3: TGTGCCAGCAGTTACTCCCAGCGGGAGCAGTCAGATACGCAGTATTTT.

V usage is TRBV7-8 and J usage is TRBJ2-7, with 8 positions matching TRBD1. CDR3 size: 15 residues. The germline V gene has CDR1 SGHVS and CDR2 FQNEAQ. The V segment lost 5 bases and the J segment 10 bases; nucleotides outside the gene matches: 16. CDR3: CASSQVTGGLGDQYF. As DNA, the CDR3 is TGTGCCAGCAGCCAAGTAACAGGGGGTTTGGGTGACCAGTACTTC. Full variable domain (rest looked up from reference TRBV7-8 and TRBJ2-7): GAGVSQSPRYKVAKRGQDVALRCDPISGHVSLFWYQQALGQGPEFLTYFQNEAQLDKSGLPSDRFFAERPEGSVSTLKIQRTQQEDSAVYLCASSQVTGGLGDQYFGPGTRLTVT.